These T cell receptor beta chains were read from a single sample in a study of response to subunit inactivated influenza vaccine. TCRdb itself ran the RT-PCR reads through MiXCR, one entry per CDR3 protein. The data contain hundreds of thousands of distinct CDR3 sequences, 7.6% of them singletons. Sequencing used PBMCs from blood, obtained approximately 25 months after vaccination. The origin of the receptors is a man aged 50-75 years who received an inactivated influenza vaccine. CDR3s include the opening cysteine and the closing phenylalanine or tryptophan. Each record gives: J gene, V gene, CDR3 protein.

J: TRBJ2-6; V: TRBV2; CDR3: CASTQGSGANVLTF
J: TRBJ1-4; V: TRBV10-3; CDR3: CAISEGTGGADEKLFF
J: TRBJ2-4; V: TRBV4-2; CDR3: CASSQEGTSGRARMAKNIQYF
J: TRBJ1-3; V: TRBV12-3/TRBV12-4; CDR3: CTSSLGQGLGSGNTIYF
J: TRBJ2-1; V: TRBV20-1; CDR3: CSARDLLAGNEQFF
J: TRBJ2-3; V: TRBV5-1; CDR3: CASSFWQFTDTQYF
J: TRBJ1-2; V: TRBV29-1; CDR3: CSVERRFGYTF
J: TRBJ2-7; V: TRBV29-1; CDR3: CSARTRETSYEQYF
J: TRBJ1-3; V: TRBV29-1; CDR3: CSVTDRNTIYF
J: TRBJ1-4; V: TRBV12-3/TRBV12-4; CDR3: CASSPGTGRTKLFF
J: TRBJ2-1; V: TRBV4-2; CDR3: CASSNLPSSYNEQFF
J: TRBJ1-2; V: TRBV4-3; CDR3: CASSQGTGRYSGYTF
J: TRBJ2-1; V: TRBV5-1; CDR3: CASSGDRANEQFF
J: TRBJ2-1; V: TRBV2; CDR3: CASSEAGPNNEQFF
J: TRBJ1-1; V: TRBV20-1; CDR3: CSARGGGVLMNTEAFF
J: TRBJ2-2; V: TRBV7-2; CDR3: CASAGRLPPRELFF
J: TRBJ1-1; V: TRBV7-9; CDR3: CASSFLSFGHSAEAFF
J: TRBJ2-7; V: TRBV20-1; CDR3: CSAREVAEAEVTYEQYF
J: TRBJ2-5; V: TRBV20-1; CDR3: CSARVPGLETQYF
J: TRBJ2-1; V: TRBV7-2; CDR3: CASSLVLAGGYNPHEKFF
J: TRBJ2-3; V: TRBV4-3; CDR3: CASSQQTSNTDTQYF
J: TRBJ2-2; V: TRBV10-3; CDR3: CAISGLANTGELFF
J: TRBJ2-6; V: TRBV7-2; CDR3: CASSPPSGRFGANVLTF
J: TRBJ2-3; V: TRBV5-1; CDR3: CASSLGQGVDTQYF
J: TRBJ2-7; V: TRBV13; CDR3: CASSSSLAQSYEQYF
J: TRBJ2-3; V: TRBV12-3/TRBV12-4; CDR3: CASRDRGSDTQYF
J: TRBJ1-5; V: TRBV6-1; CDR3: CASIGSPGQRAYSNQPQHF
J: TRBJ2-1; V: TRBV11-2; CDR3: CASSLGLAGGGEQFF
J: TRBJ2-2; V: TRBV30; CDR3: CAWSGLGSGELFF
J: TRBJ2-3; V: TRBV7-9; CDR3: CASSSLLLAGSTDTQYF
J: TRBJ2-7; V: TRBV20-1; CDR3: CSASKRLAPLEQYF
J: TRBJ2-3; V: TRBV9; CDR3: CASSVGGTVDTQYF
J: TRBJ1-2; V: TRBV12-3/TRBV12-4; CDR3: CASTPNGGQPGYTF
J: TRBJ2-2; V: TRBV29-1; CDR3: CSAYGRNLNTGELFF
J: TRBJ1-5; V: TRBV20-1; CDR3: CSARPFVGDQPQHF
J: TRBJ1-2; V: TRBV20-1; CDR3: CSARGRGQGFYGYTF